This entry concerns a single TCR beta chain. This sample is drawn from a study of T cell changes during pregnancy in multiple sclerosis. Here immunoSEQ multiplex PCR was the method, and the copy in TCRdb shows in-frame clones only, minus some. The sample contains 30,000 or so clones, approximately 91% of which appear only once. The CDR3 sequence is 15 residues long. V lost 0 bases and J lost 8; bases outside the gene matches: 7. Per germline, CDR1 SGDLS and CDR2 YYNGEE. The sequence was obtained from a female donor with multiple sclerosis, enrolled in a pregnancy study. Material: CD8+ T cells from peripheral blood mononuclear cells, obtained after pregnancy. The rearrangement uses TRBV9 and TRBJ2-1; 8 nucleotides match TRBD1. CDR3: CASSVGSGGGDEQFF. In DNA, the CDR3 is TGTGCCAGCAGCGTAGGCTCAGGGGGCGGCGATGAGCAGTTCTTC.